The 20 T cell receptor beta chains in this list originate from one sample, sequenced in a study of shared clonotypes between healthy human individuals. Assay used: immunoSEQ multiplex PCR; TCRdb lists only in-frame clones, some missing. The table records 520,000 or so clones, roughly 78% of them present only once. The specimen was PBMCs. Every receptor here comes from a woman aged 40 to 50 in good health. Some clones in this sample may be carry-over from other donors' samples.

V is TRBV5-1 and J is TRBJ2-1; D call uncertain. This CDR3 is built from 12 residues. V was pared by 4 bases and J by 7 bases, with 9 bases between. Per germline, CDR1 SGHRS and CDR2 YFSETQ. The CDR3, as DNA: TGCGCCAGCAGCCCCGACTCAAATGAGCAGTTCTTC. Translated: CASSPDSNEQFF. Full variable domain (outside the CDR3, taken from reference TRBV5-1 and TRBJ2-1): KAGVTQTPRYLIKTRGQQVTLSCSPISGHRSVSWYQQTPGQGLQFLFEYFSETQRNKGNFPGRFSGRQFSNSRSEMNVSTLELGDSALYLCASSPDSNEQFFGPGTRLTVL.

As DNA, the CDR3 is TGTGCCAGCAGTTTACGGCAGGGGGGGGAGACCCAGTACTTC. Its translation: CASSLRQGGETQYF. This chain links TRBV27 with TRBJ2-5; either TRBD1 or TRBD2 may fit D (7 bases each). This CDR3 contains 14 residues. Deletions cut 2 bases from V and 5 bases from J, with 12 bases between. CDR1 is MNHEY and CDR2 is SMNVEV in the germline V gene (reference sequence).

V and J are TRBV10-3 and TRBJ2-1, with D perhaps matching TRBD1 or TRBD2 (5 bases each). The V and J ends lost 3 bases and 4 bases respectively, with 13 bases between them. The CDR3 is 15 amino acids. Germline CDR1 reads ENHRY; CDR2 reads SYGVKD. This CDR3 is CAISDQAGGYNEQFF. The CDR3 DNA is TGTGCCATCAGTGATCAAGCTGGGGGTTACAATGAGCAGTTCTTC.

This clone was detected once. This chain connects TRBV11-1 to TRBJ2-7; D unresolved. This CDR3 comprises 13 residues. The germline gives CDR1 SGHAT, CDR2 FQDESV (reference sequence). Trimming removed 2 bases from V and 1 base from J, with 6 bases in between. The DNA for the CDR3 is TGTGCCAGCAGCTTAAGCAGGTCCTACGAGCAGTACTTC. It translates to CASSLSRSYEQYF.

This clone showed up just a few times. The rearrangement joins TRBV29-1 to TRBJ2-5; D may match TRBD1 or TRBD2 (5 bases each). V was cut by 7 bases and J by 11 bases, with 17 bases left in between. Germline values: CDR1 SQVTM, CDR2 ANQGSEA. This CDR3 contains 11 residues. CDR3 region: CSGGQGGEQYF. CDR3 bases: TGCAGCGGCGGACAAGGAGGTGAGCAGTACTTC.

The J gene is TRBJ2-1, the V gene TRBV5-1; 11 positions agree with TRBD2. The CDR3 sequence is 12 residues long. V trimming: 6 bases; J trimming: 10 bases; junction bases outside the gene matches: 3. Germline CDR1 and CDR2: SGHRS and YFSETQ. The CDR3 DNA reads as TGCGCCAGCACCCGACTAGCGGGAGAGCAGTTCTTC. Translation gives CASTRLAGEQFF. Together with reference TRBV5-1 and TRBJ2-1, the CDR3 gives the full variable domain: KAGVTQTPRYLIKTRGQQVTLSCSPISGHRSVSWYQQTPGQGLQFLFEYFSETQRNKGNFPGRFSGRQFSNSRSEMNVSTLELGDSALYLCASTRLAGEQFFGPGTRLTVL.

The CDR3 nucleotides read TGTGCCAGCAGCCAAGCTCCGGGCTACAATGAGCAGTTCTTC. Residues: CASSQAPGYNEQFF. The chain employs TRBV11-3 and TRBJ2-1; no clear D gene. Germline V CDR1 and CDR2: SGHNT, YENEEA. V was trimmed by 5 bases and J by 3 bases, leaving 11 bases between them. This CDR3 contains 14 residues.

The count of this clone is one. The chain recombines TRBV7-2 with TRBJ2-4, with D unclear. Trimming took 2 bases from V and 12 from J, leaving 20 bases between them. This CDR3 comprises 15 residues. Germline CDR1 is SGHTA and CDR2 is FQGNSA. CDR3 bases: TGTGCCAGCAGCTTATCTAGGTCCCGCCAGGACGGTCAGTACTTC. Its protein is CASSLSRSRQDGQYF.

The chain recombines TRBV9 with TRBJ2-3; D gene unclear. The CDR3 is made up of 17 amino acids. Trimming pared 0 bases from V and 0 bases from J, leaving 14 bases between. Germline CDR1 and CDR2: SGDLS and YYNGEE. CDR3 loop: CASSVGQMGTSTDTQYF. In DNA, the CDR3 is TGTGCCAGCAGCGTAGGTCAAATGGGCACTAGCACAGATACGCAGTATTTT.

The count of this clone is one. This rearrangement joins TRBV7-2 to TRBJ1-2; D uncertain. The germline V gene has CDR1 SGHTA and CDR2 FQGNSA. The V and J ends lost 1 base and 8 bases respectively, with 11 bases between them. This CDR3 has 13 residues. The chain's CDR3 is CASSLEPLNGYTF. CDR3 nucleotide sequence: TGTGCCAGCAGCTTAGAGCCCTTGAACGGCTACACCTTC.

This chain connects TRBV5-5 to TRBJ2-7; weak D call: TRBD1 (6 bases). Germline V CDR1 and CDR2: SGHKS, YYEKEE (reference sequence). The V and J ends lost 2 bases and 0 bases respectively, with 15 bases between them. The CDR3 totals 16 residues. CDR3 sequence reads: CASSFGFTGSSYEQYF. In nucleotides, the CDR3 is TGTGCCAGCAGCTTCGGATTCACAGGGTCCTCCTACGAGCAGTACTTC.

The chain has TRBV7-9 and TRBJ2-2; 14 bases are a match to TRBD2. The V and J ends lost 2 bases and 4 bases, in that order; junction bases with no gene match: 9. CDR1 is SEHNR, CDR2 FQNEAQ, per germline (reference sequence). CDR3 length: 19 residues. The CDR3: CASSLKTGLAGGGTGELFF. CDR3 DNA: TGTGCCAGCAGCTTAAAAACAGGACTAGCGGGAGGCGGCACCGGGGAGCTGTTTTTT. Complete variable domain (other parts from reference TRBV7-9 and TRBJ2-2): DTGVSQNPRHKITKRGQNVTFRCDPISEHNRLYWYRQTLGQGPEFLTYFQNEAQLEKSRLLSDRFSAERPKGSFSTLEIQRTEQGDSAMYLCASSLKTGLAGGGTGELFFGEGSRLTVL.

The genes are TRBV11-2 and TRBJ2-7; 8 bases are shared with TRBD1. The germline V gene has CDR1 SGHAT and CDR2 FQNNGV. CDR3 size: 14 residues. V gave up 4 bases and J gave up 2 bases; unmatched junction bases: 4. CDR3 in amino acids: CASSSTDRAYEQYF. The CDR3 nucleotides are TGTGCCAGCAGCTCCACGGACAGGGCCTACGAGCAGTACTTC.

This clone was detected ten times or more. This chain uses TRBV10-1 with TRBJ2-7; 14 bases line up with TRBD2. The CDR3 consists of 15 residues. Trimming removed 5 bases from V and 6 bases from J; junction bases left unmatched: 6. Germline V gives CDR1 WNHNN, CDR2 SYGVQD (reference sequence). Here the CDR3 reads CASSPGLAGVVEQYF. The DNA for the CDR3 is TGCGCCAGCAGTCCGGGACTAGCGGGAGTTGTCGAGCAGTACTTC.

This clone was recorded a few times. The sample has other DNA sequences that encode this CDR3 too. This chain uses TRBV5-4 with TRBJ2-1; no clear D. The ends were cut back, 0 bases at V and 5 bases at J, with 6 bases in the middle. The CDR3 covers 13 residues. Germline V lookup: CDR1 SGHNT, CDR2 YYREEE (reference sequence). CDR3 sequence (DNA): TGTGCCAGCAGCTTGGTAGCTAACAATGAGCAGTTCTTC. Its translation: CASSLVANNEQFF.

V and J are TRBV10-2 and TRBJ2-5; tentatively, D is TRBD1 or TRBD2 (5 bases each). Trimming stripped 2 bases from V and 2 bases from J, with 21 bases between. Germline lookup yields CDR1 WSHSY and CDR2 SAAADI. This CDR3 comprises 18 residues. The CDR3 protein is CASSEIPGLGYYQETQYF. The CDR3 region has the DNA TGCGCCAGCAGTGAGATTCCGGGGCTAGGTTACTATCAAGAGACCCAGTACTTC.

CDR3 sequence reads: CASSEDGGLGYTF. CDR3 sequence (DNA): TGTGCCAGCAGTGAAGACGGCGGGCTAGGCTACACCTTC. The chain combines TRBV2 with TRBJ1-2; unclear D gene. In germline, CDR1 is SNHLY, CDR2 FYNNEI. This CDR3 has 13 amino acids. V shed 1 base and J shed 8 bases, with 11 bases lying between them.

The genes are TRBV29-1 and TRBJ1-1, with D tentatively TRBD1 (5 bases). V lost 0 bases to trimming and J lost 4 bases, with 15 bases between them. This CDR3 comprises 15 residues. CDR1 is SQVTM and CDR2 is ANQGSEA in the germline V gene. The CDR3 protein is CSVEDPARAGTEAFF. The CDR3 coding sequence is TGCAGCGTTGAAGATCCAGCCAGGGCCGGCACTGAAGCTTTCTTT.

Only a few counts were recorded for this clone. The J gene is TRBJ1-1, the V gene TRBV27, with TRBD1 matching over 10 bases. Per the germline V gene, CDR1 is MNHEY and CDR2 is SMNVEV (reference sequence). The CDR3 sequence is 13 residues long. V shed 5 bases and J 5 bases; nucleotides not matched to a gene: 2. The CDR3 coding sequence is TGTGCCAGCAGTCGGGACAGGGGAACTGAAGCTTTCTTT. This gives the protein CASSRDRGTEAFF.

The rearrangement joins TRBV11-3 to TRBJ1-1, with D unresolved. V dropped 0 bases and J dropped 5 bases, with 7 bases sitting between them. CDR1 is SGHNT and CDR2 is YENEEA in the germline V gene. The CDR3 runs to 13 residues. Here the CDR3 DNA reads TGTGCCAGCAGCTTAGAGAGGGATACTGAAGCTTTCTTT. Amino acids: CASSLERDTEAFF.